These 16 T cell receptor beta chains were all obtained from the same sample, sequenced in a study of graft-versus-host responses after intestinal transplantation. Assay used: immunoSEQ multiplex PCR; TCRdb lists only in-frame clones, some missing. The sample lists tens of thousands of clones, under 95% seen once, with 2.7% in the top ten. Sequencing used PBMCs, obtained approximately four months after intestinal transplantation. These receptors came from a human patient who received an intestinal transplant, so some T cells may come from the graft donor.

V is TRBV19 and J is TRBJ2-1; D is ambiguous. Trimming took 10 bases from V and 8 from J, leaving 21 bases between them. Germline CDR1 LNHDA, CDR2 SQIVND (reference sequence). The CDR3 is 14 amino acids. CDR3 sequence (DNA): TGTGCCACTCGAGAGGACGCCGGACGGGATGAGCAGTTCTTC. As protein: CATREDAGRDEQFF.

CDR3 loop: CASSSRVKDEQFF. Here the CDR3 DNA reads TGTGCCAGCAGTTCCAGGGTTAAGGATGAGCAGTTCTTC. The V call is TRBV28, the J call TRBJ2-1; TRBD1 is a possible D gene (5 bases). Germline assignment: CDR1 MDHEN and CDR2 SYDVKM. V lost 4 bases to trimming and J lost 8 bases, with 12 bases between them. This CDR3 region has 13 residues.

J is TRBJ2-5 and V is TRBV7-9, with a possible D match to TRBD2 (6 bases). Between the trimmed V and J ends, which lost 0 bases and 4 bases, there was a span of 9 bases. Germline CDR1 and CDR2: SEHNR and FQNEAQ (reference sequence). CDR3 size: 14 residues. The CDR3 nucleotides read TGTGCCAGCAGCTTAGCTGCGGGACTAGAGACCCAGTACTTC. Its translation: CASSLAAGLETQYF.

The chain recombines TRBV18 with TRBJ2-7; D gene ambiguous. This CDR3 has 11 amino acids. Deletions cut 3 bases from V and 3 bases from J, with 3 bases between. Germline lookup yields CDR1 KGHSH and CDR2 LQKENI. In DNA, the CDR3 is TGTGCCAGCTCACCCCACTACGAGCAGTACTTC. Translation gives CASSPHYEQYF.

This chain connects TRBV4-1 to TRBJ2-2; no firm D call. The CDR3 is 15 residues long. The germline V gene has CDR1 MGHRA and CDR2 YSYEKL. The V end was cut by 0 bases, the J end by 9 bases, with 14 bases between. The CDR3 bases are TGCGCCAGCAGCCAAGATTGGTATAGCCCCAGGGAGCTGTTTTTT. Its translation: CASSQDWYSPRELFF.

In its sample, this clone was seen a few times. V gene TRBV19 combines with J gene TRBJ2-2; D might be TRBD2 (5 bases). Germline CDR1 reads LNHDA; CDR2 reads SQIVND (reference sequence). V lost 10 bases and J lost 6, with 21 bases in between. The CDR3 has 15 amino acids. CDR3 protein: CATGDRRMGAGELFF. The CDR3 nucleotides are TGTGCCACGGGCGACCGGAGGATGGGAGCCGGGGAGCTGTTTTTT. Drawing the rest from reference TRBV19 and TRBJ2-2, the complete variable domain is DGGITQSPKYLFRKEGQNVTLSCEQNLNHDAMYWYRQDPGQGLRLIYYSQIVNDFQKGDIAEGYSVSREKKESFPLTVTSAQKNPTAFYLCATGDRRMGAGELFFGEGSRLTVL.

The chain has TRBV28 and TRBJ2-3; D may correspond to TRBD1 or TRBD2 (5 bases each). The CDR3 runs to 17 residues. The germline V gene has CDR1 MDHEN and CDR2 SYDVKM. The ends were cut back, 10 bases at V and 0 bases at J, with 23 bases in the middle. CDR3 in amino acids: CATLPAPGTASTDTQYF. The CDR3 nucleotides read TGTGCCACCTTACCTGCTCCGGGGACGGCTAGCACAGATACGCAGTATTTT.

This clone was detected only once. V gene TRBV10-3 combines with J gene TRBJ1-2; a weak D match, TRBD1 (5 bases). Per the germline V gene, CDR1 is ENHRY and CDR2 is SYGVKD. V gave up 6 bases and J gave up 0 bases, with 8 bases separating them. The CDR3 covers 13 residues. Written as DNA, the CDR3 is TGTGCCATCAGCGACAGATCTAACTATGGCTACACCTTC. Translation: CAISDRSNYGYTF.

This chain joins TRBV6-1 and TRBJ2-3, with D maybe TRBD2 (5 bases). V lost 2 bases and J lost 0, with 6 bases in between. The CDR3 is made up of 14 amino acids. The germline gives CDR1 MNHNS, CDR2 SASEGT. CDR3 residues: CASSESGSTDTQYF. CDR3 DNA sequence: TGTGCCAGCAGTGAAAGCGGTAGCACAGATACGCAGTATTTT.

The rearrangement links TRBV7-9 to TRBJ1-6; TRBD1 matches 9 bases. The CDR3 totals 15 residues. Germline trimming cut 6 bases from V and 9 bases from J; bases unmatched to any gene: 9. Germline assignment: CDR1 SEHNR and CDR2 FQNEAQ (reference sequence). CDR3 sequence reads: CASSSPGQGGSPLHF. The CDR3 coding sequence is TGTGCCAGCAGTTCGCCGGGACAGGGAGGTTCACCCCTCCACTTT.

The chain carries TRBV2 and TRBJ2-1, with D possibly TRBD2 on 6 matching bases. The V and J ends lost 2 bases and 7 bases respectively, with 18 bases between them. This CDR3 comprises 16 residues. Germline values: CDR1 SNHLY, CDR2 FYNNEI. The CDR3 coding sequence is TGTGCCAGCAGTGAATGGAGTGTCGGGAGAGAGAATGAGCAGTTCTTC. Amino acid sequence: CASSEWSVGRENEQFF. Based on the CDR3 plus reference TRBV2 and TRBJ2-1, the full variable domain is EPEVTQTPSHQVTQMGQEVILRCVPISNHLYFYWYRQILGQKVEFLVSFYNNEISEKSEIFDDQFSVERPDGSNFTLKIRSTKLEDSAMYFCASSEWSVGRENEQFFGPGTRLTVL.

This clone was detected once. V gene TRBV6-5 combines with J gene TRBJ1-1, with 8 bases that match TRBD1. The V segment lost 2 bases and the J segment 0 bases; nucleotides outside the gene matches: 5. This CDR3 region has 16 residues. CDR1 MNHEY and CDR2 SVGAGI come from the germline V gene. The CDR3: CASSYLAGGLNTEAFF. The CDR3 DNA reads as TGTGCCAGCAGTTACCTGGCAGGGGGCTTGAACACTGAAGCTTTCTTT.

The chain recombines TRBV2 with TRBJ2-1; no definite D call. CDR1 SNHLY and CDR2 FYNNEI come from the germline V gene. V shed 4 bases and J shed 6 bases, with 4 bases lying between them. The CDR3 has 11 residues. CDR3 in DNA: TGTGCCAGCAGTGGGGGCAATGAGCAGTTCTTC. Translated, it gives CASSGGNEQFF.

This chain links TRBV14 with TRBJ2-7, with D tentatively TRBD2 (6 bases). CDR1 SGHDN and CDR2 FVKESK come from the germline V gene. The CDR3 covers 14 residues. V was shortened by 4 bases and J by 0 bases, with 10 bases between the two germline ends. The CDR3 DNA follows: TGTGCCAGCAGCCTCGGGACTTACTCCTACGAGCAGTACTTC. Translated, it gives CASSLGTYSYEQYF.

The chain employs TRBV25-1 and TRBJ1-1, with a weak D call TRBD1 (6 bases). V lost 6 bases to trimming and J lost 4 bases, with 9 bases between them. This CDR3 is 12 amino acids long. Germline V CDR1 and CDR2: MGHDK, SYGVNS. CDR3 sequence: CASRRGGTEAFF. CDR3 nucleotide sequence: TGTGCCAGCAGGAGGGGGGGCACTGAAGCTTTCTTT.

The chain couples TRBV5-6 to TRBJ2-7; tentatively, D is TRBD2 (5 bases). The CDR3 is made up of 15 amino acids. Germline V CDR1 and CDR2: SGHDT, YYEEEE. Between the trimmed V and J ends, which lost 0 bases and 2 bases, there was a span of 12 bases. This chain's CDR3 is CASSLANGETYEQYF. The CDR3 coding sequence is TGTGCCAGCAGCTTGGCCAACGGGGAAACCTACGAGCAGTACTTC. Variable domain in full (rest from reference TRBV5-6 and TRBJ2-7): DAGVTQSPTHLIKTRGQQVTLRCSPKSGHDTVSWYQQALGQGPQFIFQYYEEEERQRGNFPDRFSGHQFPNYSSELNVNALLLGDSALYLCASSLANGETYEQYFGPGTRLTVT.